This T cell receptor beta chain comes out of a study of CD8 T cells in Susac syndrome. The T cells that were sequenced for TCR beta were CD8+ and CD4+ cells from blood. Trimming took 5 bases from V and 5 from J, leaving 9 bases between them. CDR3 length equals 12 residues. An amount of RNA that ranged from roughly 0.5 to 1 ug was reverse transcribed with random hexamers. Via MiXCR, TCRdb re-called the immunoSEQ multiplex PCR reads, giving one row per CDR3 protein. The sample contains 160,000 or so distinct CDR3 sequences, around 95% of which appear only once. The sequenced material came from CD8+ T cells from PBMCs. V is TRBV12-3 or TRBV12-4 and J is TRBJ2-5; no firm D call. The sequence was obtained from a human donor with multiple sclerosis. The CDR3 here is CASSPLGETQYF. In nucleotides, the CDR3 is TGTGCCAGCAGTCCTCTGGGTGAGACCCAGTACTTC.